The rows below give T cell receptor beta chains drawn from one sample of a study of blood T cell repertoires in COVID-19. TCRdb keeps only in-frame clones here, not all; method: immunoSEQ multiplex PCR. The sample includes 200,000 to 250,000 clones, roughly 90% of them seen just once. Material for sequencing was peripheral blood. All receptors derive from a woman aged 40 to 55 who had recovered from COVID-19. Each CDR3 is given with its conserved first and last residue. Each record gives: clone size, V gene, J gene, D gene, CDR3 DNA, CDR3 protein. The D gene is left open where the match is weak. The size entry is marked missing in some rows and otherwise reads once, few, many or a size class.

NA,TRBV6-5,TRBJ1-2,TRBD1,TGTGCCACACAGGGGGCCGATAGCTATGGCTACACCTTC,CATQGADSYGYTF
NA,TRBV30,TRBJ1-3,NA,TGTGCCTGGACTATGCGGACAGCCGGAAACACCATATATTTT,CAWTMRTAGNTIYF
NA,TRBV11-3,TRBJ1-3,NA,TGTGCCAGCAGCTCGCGACAAATTGAAAACACCATATATTTT,CASSSRQIENTIYF
NA,TRBV19,TRBJ2-1,TRBD2,TGTGCCAGTAGTACTAGCGGCTACAATGAGCAGTTCTTC,CASSTSGYNEQFF
NA,TRBV7-2,TRBJ2-5,NA,TGTGCCAGCAGCTTAGCAGGCAGAGGGGAGACCCAGTACTTC,CASSLAGRGETQYF
NA,TRBV15,TRBJ2-6,NA,TGTGCCACCAGGGCACACCGCGACTTGAGCTCTGGGGCCAACGTCCTGACTTTC,CATRAHRDLSSGANVLTF
NA,TRBV5-6,TRBJ2-7,TRBD1,TGTGCCAGCAGCTTAGGACAGGGGGCAGGCTACGAGCAGTACTTC,CASSLGQGAGYEQYF
NA,TRBV2,TRBJ2-3,TRBD2,TGTGCCAGCAGGACTAGCGGGGGGTCATATACGCAGTATTTT,CASRTSGGSYTQYF
few,TRBV6-5,TRBJ2-7,TRBD1,TGTGCCAGCAGTAAGGGACAGGGCGCCTACGAGCAGTACTTC,CASSKGQGAYEQYF
NA,TRBV4-1,TRBJ2-1,TRBD2,TGCGCCAGCAGCCGAACACTAGCCGGGACTAGCGGCTACAATGAGCAGTTCTTC,CASSRTLAGTSGYNEQFF
NA,TRBV2,TRBJ2-2,TRBD1,TGTGCCAGCAGTGAGTCGACAGGGTCCGGCGGGGAGCTGTTTTTT,CASSESTGSGGELFF
NA,TRBV11-3,TRBJ2-7,TRBD1,TGTGCCAGCAGCTTAGAGGTCCTTGGGACAGGGTCACGTTCGGGGCGGGAGCAGTACTTC,CASSLEVLGTGSRSGREQYF
once,TRBV5-1,TRBJ1-1,TRBD1,TGCGCCAGCAGCCCAGGACAGGGGCCGAACACTGAAGCTTTCTTT,CASSPGQGPNTEAFF
NA,TRBV13,TRBJ2-3,TRBD2,TGTGCCAGCAGCCTCGGAAGGGTAGCGGGGCCACGAAATACGCAGTATTTT,CASSLGRVAGPRNTQYF
NA,TRBV19,TRBJ2-3,NA,TGTGCCAGCACCCCTCCAGGCGGGGACACAGATACGCAGTATTTT,CASTPPGGDTDTQYF
NA,TRBV7-8,TRBJ1-6,TRBD1,TGTGCCAGCAGCTTCGCAGACAGGGGGCCGGGTTCACCCCTCCACTTT,CASSFADRGPGSPLHF
NA,TRBV18,TRBJ2-1,NA,TGTGCCAGCTCACTCGCGAGGGCCCCATACAATGAGCAGTTCTTC,CASSLARAPYNEQFF
NA,TRBV6-2/TRBV6-3,TRBJ1-2,TRBD1,TGTGCCAGCAGTAACCGACAGGGCGCGTATATCTATGGCTACACCTTC,CASSNRQGAYIYGYTF